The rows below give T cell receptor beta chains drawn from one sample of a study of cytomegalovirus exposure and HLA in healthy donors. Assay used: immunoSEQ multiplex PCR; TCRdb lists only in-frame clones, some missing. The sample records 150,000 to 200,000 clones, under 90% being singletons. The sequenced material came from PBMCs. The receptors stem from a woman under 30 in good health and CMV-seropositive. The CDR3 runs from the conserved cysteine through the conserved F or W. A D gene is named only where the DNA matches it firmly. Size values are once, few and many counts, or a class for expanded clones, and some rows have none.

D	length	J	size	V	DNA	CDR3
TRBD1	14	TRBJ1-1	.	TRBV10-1	TGCGCCACTTCCCATGGACAGGTGAACACTGAAGCTTTCTTT	CATSHGQVNTEAFF
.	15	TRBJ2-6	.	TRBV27	TGTGCCAGCAGTTTCTCCCTGGGCGGGGCCAACGTCCTGACTTTC	CASSFSLGGANVLTF
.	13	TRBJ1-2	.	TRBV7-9	TGTGCCAGCAGCCCCCCGTCTAACTATGGCTACACCTTC	CASSPPSNYGYTF
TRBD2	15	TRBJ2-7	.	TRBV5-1	TGCGCCAGCAGCTTAATGGCGGGAGTAGAATACGAGCAGTACTTC	CASSLMAGVEYEQYF
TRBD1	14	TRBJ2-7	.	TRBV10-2	TGCGCCAGCAGTGAGGTGACAGGGAGCCACGAGCAGTACTTC	CASSEVTGSHEQYF
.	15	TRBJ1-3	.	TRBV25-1	TGTGCCAGCAGTGGGGGGCTTTACTCTGGAAACACCATATATTTT	CASSGGLYSGNTIYF
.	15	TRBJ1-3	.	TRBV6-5	TGTGCCAGCAGGTATACTGAGGCCTCTGGAAACACCATATATTTT	CASRYTEASGNTIYF
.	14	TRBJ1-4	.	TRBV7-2	TGTGCCAGCAGGGCCCCGGGGGGTTTGGAAAAACTGTTTTTT	CASRAPGGLEKLFF
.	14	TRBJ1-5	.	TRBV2	TGTGCCAGCAGTGAACTTAGTCCCAATCAGCCCCAGCATTTT	CASSELSPNQPQHF
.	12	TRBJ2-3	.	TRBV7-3	TGTGCCAGCAGCCCAAGCACAGATACGCAGTATTTT	CASSPSTDTQYF
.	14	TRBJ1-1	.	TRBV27	TGTGCCAGCAACAAGGGGAGGAGGGACACTGAAGCTTTCTTT	CASNKGRRDTEAFF
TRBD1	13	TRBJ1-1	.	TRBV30	TGTGCCAGAGACAGGGGCGTTCGATCTGAAGCTTTCTTT	CARDRGVRSEAFF
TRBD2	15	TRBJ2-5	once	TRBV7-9	TGTGCCAGCAGCTTAGTTGCGGGAGGGGAGGAGACCCAGTACTTC	CASSLVAGGEETQYF
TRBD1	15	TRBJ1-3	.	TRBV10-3	TGTGCCATCGGGCAGGGGGAAGTATTCGGAAACACCATATATTTT	CAIGQGEVFGNTIYF
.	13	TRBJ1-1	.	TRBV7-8	TGTGCCAGCAGCCCTAGGGGTCGCACTGAAGCTTTCTTT	CASSPRGRTEAFF
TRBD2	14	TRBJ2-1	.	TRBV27	TGTGCCAGCAGTTGGGGACTAGTGGGGAATGAGCAGTTCTTC	CASSWGLVGNEQFF
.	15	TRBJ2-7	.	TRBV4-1	TGCGCCAGCAGCCAAGAGGGGGGGCTCAGGTACGAGCAGTACTTC	CASSQEGGLRYEQYF
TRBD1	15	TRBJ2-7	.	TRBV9	TGTGCCAGCAGCCCCACCCCAGGGGGAACCTACGAGCAGTACTTC	CASSPTPGGTYEQYF
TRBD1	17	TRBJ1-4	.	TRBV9	TGTGCCAGCAGCCCCTCGGGACAGGGGGTACTAGATGAAAAACTGTTTTTT	CASSPSGQGVLDEKLFF
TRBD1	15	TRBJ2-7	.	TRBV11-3	TGTGCCAGCAGCTTACGAGGACAGGGACCCTACGAGCAGTACTTC	CASSLRGQGPYEQYF
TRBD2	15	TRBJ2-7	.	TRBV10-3	TGTGCCATCAAGGGGGGGCTAGCGGGAGTCTACAAGCAGTACTTC	CAIKGGLAGVYKQYF
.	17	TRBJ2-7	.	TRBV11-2	TGTGCCAGCAGCTTCTCCGGAATGGCGGGAACCATTTACGAGCAGTACTTC	CASSFSGMAGTIYEQYF
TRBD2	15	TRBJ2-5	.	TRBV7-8	TGTGCCAGCAGCTTAGCGTCGGGGGGGAAAGAGACCCAGTACTTC	CASSLASGGKETQYF
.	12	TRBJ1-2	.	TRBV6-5	TGTGCCAGCAGGAAAATAGACTATGGCTACACCTTC	CASRKIDYGYTF
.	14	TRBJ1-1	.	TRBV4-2	TGTGCCAGCAGCCAAGAGGCGGGATACACTGAAGCTTTCTTT	CASSQEAGYTEAFF
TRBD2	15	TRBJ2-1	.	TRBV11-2	TGTGCCAGCAGCTTACTAGCGGGAGGGCCAGGGGAGCAGTTCTTC	CASSLLAGGPGEQFF
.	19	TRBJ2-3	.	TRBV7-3	TGTGCCAGCAGCATATTATCCTATTCGGGGGATTATAGCACAGATACGCAGTATTTT	CASSILSYSGDYSTDTQYF
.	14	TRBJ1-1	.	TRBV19	TGTGCCAGTAGCCGGGACACGTCTGTCACTGAAGCTTTCTTT	CASSRDTSVTEAFF
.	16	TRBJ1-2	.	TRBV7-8	TGTGCCAGCACTCCCTACCAGCCGGGAGAGAACTATGGCTACACCTTC	CASTPYQPGENYGYTF
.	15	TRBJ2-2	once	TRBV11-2	TGTGCCAGCAGCAATAAGAGGGGGTCCACCGGGGAGCTGTTTTTT	CASSNKRGSTGELFF
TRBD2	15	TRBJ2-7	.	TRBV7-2	TGTGCCAGCAGCCGTTCGGGTAGCGGGGGCTACGAGCAGTACTTC	CASSRSGSGGYEQYF
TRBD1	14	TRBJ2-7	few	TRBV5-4	TGTGCCAGCAGCTTACGGCAGGGGGCGAGAGAGCAGTACTTC	CASSLRQGAREQYF
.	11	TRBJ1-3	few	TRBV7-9	TGTGCCATCATTAGTGGAAACACCATATATTTT	CAIISGNTIYF
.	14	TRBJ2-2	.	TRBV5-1	TGCGCCAGCAGCTTAGGGGGGAACACCGGGGAGCTGTTTTTT	CASSLGGNTGELFF
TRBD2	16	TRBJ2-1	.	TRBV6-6	TGTGCCAGCAGTTCCCTGAGTGGCGGGAGTTGGCATGAGCAGTTCTTC	CASSSLSGGSWHEQFF
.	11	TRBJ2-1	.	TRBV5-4	TGTGCCAGCAGCTTCCCGGGTGAGCAGTTCTTC	CASSFPGEQFF
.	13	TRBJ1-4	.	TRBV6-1	TGTGCCAGCATCGGAGGGCCGGACGAAAAACTGTTTTTT	CASIGGPDEKLFF
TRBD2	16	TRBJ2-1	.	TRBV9	TGTGCCAGCAGCACTAGCCTAGCGGGAGTGTTCAATGAGCAGTTCTTC	CASSTSLAGVFNEQFF
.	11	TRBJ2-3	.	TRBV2	TGTGCCAGCAGCACAAGAGATACGCAGTATTTT	CASSTRDTQYF
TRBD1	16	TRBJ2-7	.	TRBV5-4	TGTGCCAGCAGCTTGGCCGGACAGGGGGGCTCCTACGAGCAGTACTTC	CASSLAGQGGSYEQYF
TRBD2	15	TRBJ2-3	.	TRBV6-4	TGTGCCAGCCGAGATCTAGCGGGAGGGATGGATACGCAGTATTTT	CASRDLAGGMDTQYF
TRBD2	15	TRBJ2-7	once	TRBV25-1	TGTGCCAGCAGTGAACGGAGCGGGACCTCCTACGAGCAGTACTTC	CASSERSGTSYEQYF
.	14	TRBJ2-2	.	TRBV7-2	TGTGCCAGCAGCTTACTAGCGAACACCGGGGAGCTGTTTTTT	CASSLLANTGELFF
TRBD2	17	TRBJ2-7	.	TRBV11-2	TGTGCCAGCAGCTTAATGGGACTAGCGGAACGGTCCTACGAGCAGTACTTC	CASSLMGLAERSYEQYF
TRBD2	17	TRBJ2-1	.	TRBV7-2	TGTGCCAGCAGCCTACTGGCGGGAGGGTACTCCTACAATGAGCAGTTCTTC	CASSLLAGGYSYNEQFF
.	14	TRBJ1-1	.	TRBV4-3	TGCGCCAGCAGCCAAGATTTCGGGAACACTGAAGCTTTCTTT	CASSQDFGNTEAFF
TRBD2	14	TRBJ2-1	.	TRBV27	TGTGCCAGCACCAAGTGGGAGGGCCAAAATGAGCAGTTCTTC	CASTKWEGQNEQFF
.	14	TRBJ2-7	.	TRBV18	TGTGCCAGCTCACCAGCGGAAAGTCCCATTTTGCAGTACTTC	CASSPAESPILQYF
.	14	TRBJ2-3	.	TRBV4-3	TGCGCCAGCAGCCAGCAAGCACAGCGGGATACGCAGTATTTT	CASSQQAQRDTQYF